This TCR beta chain was identified during a study of T and B cells in COVID-19 patients. Deletions cut 5 bases from V and 8 bases from J, with 15 bases between. Germline CDR1 MNHEY, CDR2 SVGAGI. This CDR3 contains 13 residues. This clonotype was observed a few times. Antigen unknown. From blood, about 240-550 ng of genomic DNA served as TRB template. Multiplex PCR with BIOMED2 TRB-A/B primer pools amplified TRB rearrangements. TCRdb passed the multiplex PCR reads through MiXCR, listing each CDR3 protein once. This table holds about 5,100 distinct CDR3 sequences, 25% to 30% found once. Findings and caveats of the study: Patients with COVID-19 reportedly showed strongly skewed T cell receptor beta variable and joining gene usage.

The TCR was taken from a human donor with active COVID-19. Source material: blood. This chain connects TRBV6-5 to TRBJ1-1, with D possibly being TRBD1 (6 bases). The CDR3 nucleotides are TGTGCCAGCAGTGCCGATTACAGGGTCGAAGCTTTCTTT. This gives the protein CASSADYRVEAFF.